The clone carrying this TCR beta chain has more than one count but fewer than ten. Its antigen is undetermined. This entry belongs to a study of T cell responses to AZD1222 COVID-19 vaccine. Study findings and constraints: Samples come after the peak T cell response, not at day 14. Distributed over spike, vaccine-associated CD4 TCRs predominated at 160-218 and 743-854.

Here immunoSEQ multiplex PCR was the method, and the copy in TCRdb shows in-frame clones only, minus some. The profile shows tens of thousands of clones, roughly nine tenths of them singletons. This sequence originates from an adult who received the AZD1222 COVID-19 vaccine. The material sequenced was peripheral blood, taken 28 days after the second AZD1222 dose.

CDR3 region: CASSQDLRGRVNQPQHF. The DNA of the CDR3 is TGCGCCAGCAGCCAAGATCTTAGGGGCAGGGTCAATCAGCCCCAGCATTTT. The J gene is TRBJ1-5, the V gene TRBV4-1; a possible D gene is TRBD1 (5 bases). Trimming took 0 bases from V and 3 from J, leaving 15 bases between them. CDR3 length: 17 amino acids. CDR1 is MGHRA, CDR2 YSYEKL, per germline.